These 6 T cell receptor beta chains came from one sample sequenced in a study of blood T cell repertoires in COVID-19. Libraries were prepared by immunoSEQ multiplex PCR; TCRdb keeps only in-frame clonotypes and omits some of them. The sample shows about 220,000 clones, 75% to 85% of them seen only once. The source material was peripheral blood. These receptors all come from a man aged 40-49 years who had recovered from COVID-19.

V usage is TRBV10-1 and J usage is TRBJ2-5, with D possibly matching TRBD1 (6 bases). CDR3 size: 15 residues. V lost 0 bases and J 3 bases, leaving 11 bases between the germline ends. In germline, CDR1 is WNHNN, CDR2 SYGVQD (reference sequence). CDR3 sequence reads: CASSESSRGKETQYF. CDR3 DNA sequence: TGCGCCAGCAGTGAGTCGTCAAGGGGGAAAGAGACCCAGTACTTC.

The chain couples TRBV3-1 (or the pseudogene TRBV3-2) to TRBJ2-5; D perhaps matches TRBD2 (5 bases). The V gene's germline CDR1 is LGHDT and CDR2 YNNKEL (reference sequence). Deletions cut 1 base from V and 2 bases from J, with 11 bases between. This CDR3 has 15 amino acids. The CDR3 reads CASSQGGVSQETQYF. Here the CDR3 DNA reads TGTGCCAGCAGCCAAGGGGGAGTTAGTCAAGAGACCCAGTACTTC.

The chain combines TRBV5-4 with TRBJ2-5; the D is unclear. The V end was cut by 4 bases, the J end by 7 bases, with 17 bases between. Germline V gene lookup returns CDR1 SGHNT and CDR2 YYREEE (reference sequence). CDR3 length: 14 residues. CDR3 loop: CASSRNTDRGTQYF. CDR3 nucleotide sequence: TGTGCCAGCAGCCGCAACACGGATCGAGGGACCCAGTACTTC.

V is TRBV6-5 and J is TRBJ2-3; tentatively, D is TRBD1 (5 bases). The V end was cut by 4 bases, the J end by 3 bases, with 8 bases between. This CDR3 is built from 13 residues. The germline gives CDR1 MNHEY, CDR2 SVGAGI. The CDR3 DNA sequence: TGTGCCAGCAGTTTCCCAGGGACAGATACGCAGTATTTT. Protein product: CASSFPGTDTQYF.

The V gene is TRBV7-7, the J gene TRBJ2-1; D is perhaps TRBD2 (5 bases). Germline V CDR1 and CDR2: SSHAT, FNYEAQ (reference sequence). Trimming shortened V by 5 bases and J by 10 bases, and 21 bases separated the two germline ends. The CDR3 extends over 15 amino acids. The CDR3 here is CASSTGVDSRLEQFF. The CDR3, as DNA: TGTGCCAGCAGCACTGGGGTGGACTCCCGGTTGGAGCAGTTCTTC.

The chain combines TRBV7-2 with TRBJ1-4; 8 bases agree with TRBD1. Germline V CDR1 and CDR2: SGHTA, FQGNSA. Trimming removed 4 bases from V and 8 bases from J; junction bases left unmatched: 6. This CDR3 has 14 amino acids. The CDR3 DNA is TGTGCCAGCAGCTCTACAGGGGGATACGAAAAACTGTTTTTT. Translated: CASSSTGGYEKLFF.